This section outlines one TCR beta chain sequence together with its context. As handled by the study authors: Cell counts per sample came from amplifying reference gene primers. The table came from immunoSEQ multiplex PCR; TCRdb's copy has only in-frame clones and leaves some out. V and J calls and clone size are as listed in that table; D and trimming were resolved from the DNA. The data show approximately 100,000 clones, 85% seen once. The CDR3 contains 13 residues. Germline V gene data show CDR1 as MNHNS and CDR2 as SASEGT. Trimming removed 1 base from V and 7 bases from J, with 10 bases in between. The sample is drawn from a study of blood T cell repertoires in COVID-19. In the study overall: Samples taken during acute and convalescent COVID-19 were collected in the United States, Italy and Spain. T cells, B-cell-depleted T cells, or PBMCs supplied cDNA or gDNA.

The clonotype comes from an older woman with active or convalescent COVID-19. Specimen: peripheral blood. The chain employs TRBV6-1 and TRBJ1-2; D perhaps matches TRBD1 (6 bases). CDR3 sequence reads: CASSEVGAGGYTF. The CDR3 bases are TGTGCCAGCAGTGAAGTGGGGGCGGGTGGCTACACCTTC.